This TCR beta chain is from a study of T cell repertoires in cytomegalovirus infection. The CDR3 has 14 residues. CDR1 and CDR2 (germline): SGHAT, FQNNGV. V shed 5 bases and J shed 2 bases, with 11 bases lying between them. TCRdb re-analysed the reads in MiXCR, keeping a single row per CDR3 protein. Of approximately 110,000 distinct CDR3 sequences listed, about 32% were seen once; the top ten hold roughly three fifths. On this clonotype: Its antigen is unidentified.

This chain joins TRBV11-2 and TRBJ2-3; possible D gene TRBD2, 7 bases. This sequence originates from a human donor in good health (CMV status not recorded). Some clones in this sample may be carry-over from other donors' samples. Sequencing used CD8+ T cells from cultured PBMCs, obtained from culture after CMV antigen stimulation. CDR3 protein: CASSTRGATDTQYF. For the CDR3, the DNA is TGTGCCAGCAGCACTCGGGGGGCCACAGATACGCAGTATTTT.